The 25 T cell receptor beta chains below come from one sample, sequenced in a study of regulatory T cells in long-lasting Graves disease (dated by TCRdb to the early 2020s). In the paper's terms, the time point label means: newly diagnosed GD, antithyroid drugs for less than 3 months. For both TCR sequencing and RNA sequencing, RNA was extracted from PBMCs using TRIzol. Library preparation employed multiplex PCR. The listed sequencing device is Illumina HiSeq 4000. iRepertoire HTBI primers and Arm-PCR amplification of CDR3 regions were used to construct TCR beta libraries. TCRdb trimmed the raw reads at Q25, called clones with MiXCR and kept productive beta chains. Identical CDR3 proteins give one entry, which carries the most common genes and DNA. A total of 250,000 to 300,000 distinct CDR3 sequences appear in this sample, about 17% of them only once. In total, the top ten clones hold roughly 15% of the sample.

These data also featured in a second study, about T cells in Graves' hyperthyroidism and ophthalmopathy.

The sample was peripheral blood mononuclear cells (PBMCs), taken at new diagnosis, from a patient treated with antithyroid drugs. These receptors were collected from a woman aged 25 to 39 with Graves disease. Donor details come from another sample of the same person, matched by shared clones.

In its sample, this clonotype was seen many times. The chain uses TRBV6-1 and TRBJ2-3; 9 nucleotides align to TRBD1. Germline V gene lookup returns CDR1 MNHNS and CDR2 SASEGT. The CDR3 sequence is 16 residues long. Trimming removed 2 bases from V and 5 bases from J; junction bases left unmatched: 8. The DNA for the CDR3 is TGTGCCAGCAGTGAATTGGGGACAGGGCTTAGAGATACGCAGTATTTT. Translated: CASSELGTGLRDTQYF.

This clonotype was recorded at least ten times. The chain recombines TRBV27 with TRBJ2-5, with TRBD2 identical over 7 bases. This CDR3 spans 15 amino acids. CDR1 MNHEY and CDR2 SMNVEV come from the germline V gene (reference sequence). With V trimmed by 5 bases and J by 4 bases, 10 bases remained unmatched. The CDR3 DNA reads TGTGCCAGCAGTCCGACACGGGGGGTCAGAGAGACCCAGTACTTC. Translated: CASSPTRGVRETQYF.

The chain employs TRBV7-2 and TRBJ2-7; D ambiguous. The CDR3 runs 13 residues. Trimming left V 5 bases short and J 7 bases short, with 15 bases between. Per germline, CDR1 SGHTA and CDR2 FQGNSA. This CDR3 reads CASSPLKLGEQYF. The DNA for the CDR3 is TGTGCCAGCAGCCCCCTAAAGCTGGGGGAGCAGTACTTC.

This rearrangement joins TRBV10-1 to TRBJ1-6; D is unresolved. With 5 bases removed from V and 7 bases from J, the gap between germline ends came to 9 bases. There are 13 residues in the CDR3. Per the germline V gene, CDR1 is WNHNN and CDR2 is SYGVQD (reference sequence). The CDR3 region is CASSKALNSPLHF. The DNA for the CDR3 is TGCGCCAGCAGTAAAGCCCTAAATTCACCCCTCCACTTT.

This clonotype was detected ten times or more. The V call is TRBV7-2, the J call TRBJ1-1, with a possible D match to TRBD1 (5 bases). The CDR3 is 13 residues long. In germline, CDR1 is SGHTA, CDR2 FQGNSA. Trimming cost V 5 bases and J 1 base, with 8 bases left between them. CDR3 sequence: CASSPGTNTEAFF. For the CDR3, the DNA is TGTGCCAGCAGCCCCGGGACGAACACTGAAGCTTTCTTT.

The chain couples TRBV20-1 to TRBJ2-3; 9 positions match TRBD2. J lost 2 bases, V lost 6 bases, and 9 bases had no gene match. The CDR3 has 15 residues. CDR1 DFQATT and CDR2 SNEGSKA come from the germline V gene (reference sequence). CDR3 bases: TGCAGTGCCCCACAAAGCGGGGGGTACACAGATACGCAGTATTTT. Amino acids: CSAPQSGGYTDTQYF.

This clonotype was detected only a few times. The V call is TRBV14, the J call TRBJ2-3; no clear D gene. Germline V gene data show CDR1 as SGHDN and CDR2 as FVKESK. The CDR3 covers 13 residues. V shed 0 bases and J shed 4 bases, with 5 bases lying between them. CDR3 nucleotides: TGTGCCAGCAGCCAAGATAGGGCAGATACGCAGTATTTT. Translation: CASSQDRADTQYF.

This clonotype has at least ten counts. The genes are TRBV20-1 and TRBJ1-1; D is ambiguous. Between the trimmed V and J ends, which lost 1 base and 0 bases, there was a span of 6 bases. The CDR3 is 13 amino acids. Germline-derived CDR1 and CDR2 are DFQATT and SNEGSKA (reference sequence). In DNA form, the CDR3 reads TGCAGTGCTAGAGGTTTGGTGAACACTGAAGCTTTCTTT. Its protein is CSARGLVNTEAFF.

At least ten counts were recorded for this clonotype. V is TRBV2 and J is TRBJ1-4; 7 bases map to TRBD1. The CDR3 loop spans 15 amino acids. V trimming: 4 bases; J trimming: 0 bases; junction bases outside the gene matches: 2. The germline CDR1 and CDR2 sequences are SNHLY and FYNNEI. The CDR3 is CASSAGTATNEKLFF. CDR3 in DNA: TGTGCCAGCAGTGCCGGGACAGCAACTAATGAAAAACTGTTTTTT.

This clonotype was counted a single time. As the CDR3 is not closed by the conserved phenylalanine or tryptophan, this likely results from a read error. The chain has TRBV4-1 and TRBJ2-2, with D possibly TRBD2 on 5 matching bases. Germline lookup yields CDR1 MGHRA and CDR2 YSYEKL. With 4 bases removed from V and 5 bases from J, the gap between germline ends came to 17 bases. The CDR3 is made up of 16 amino acids. CDR3 DNA sequence: TGCGCCAGCAGCCCGCATTCTAGATCGGGAACCGGGGAGCTGTTTCTT. It translates to CASSPHSRSGTGELFL.

In its sample, this clonotype was seen a few times. The rearrangement joins TRBV9 to TRBJ2-5; 12 bases map to TRBD2. Germline CDR1 and CDR2: SGDLS and YYNGEE. The trim removed 4 bases at V and 4 bases at J, leaving 8 bases unmatched. This CDR3 has 16 amino acids. The CDR3 coding sequence is TGTGCCAGCAGCCCATCCGGACTAGCGGGGTTAGAGACCCAGTACTTC. This translates into CASSPSGLAGLETQYF. Full variable domain (remainder filled in from reference TRBV9 and TRBJ2-5): DSGVTQTPKHLITATGQRVTLRCSPRSGDLSVYWYQQSLDQGLQFLIQYYNGEERAKGNILERFSAQQFPDLHSELNLSSLELGDSALYFCASSPSGLAGLETQYFGPGTRLLVL.

This clonotype was seen repeatedly, ten times or more. The V gene is TRBV19, the J gene TRBJ2-2; D may be TRBD1 or TRBD2 (5 bases each). The germline V and J ends were trimmed by 4 bases and 5 bases, with 17 bases remaining between them. The CDR3 spans 16 residues. CDR1 and CDR2 from the germline V gene are LNHDA and SQIVND (reference sequence). Here the CDR3 reads CASSTIVTWGTGELFF. CDR3 DNA sequence: TGTGCCAGTAGTACCATCGTCACGTGGGGGACCGGGGAGCTGTTTTTT.

There are a few counts of this clonotype. The likely explanation is a read error, given a far larger clone one base away. V and J are TRBV25-1 and TRBJ1-1, with D maybe TRBD1 (6 bases). V lost 5 bases to trimming and J lost 2 bases, with 9 bases between them. The germline V gene encodes CDR1 MGHDK and CDR2 SYGVNS. The CDR3 runs to 13 residues. The CDR3: CASSWDTNTEAFF. The CDR3, as DNA: TGTGCCAGCAGTTGGGACACCAACACTGAAGCTTTCTTT.

Concerning this clonotype: This may be a read error: a much more frequent sequence differs by one nucleotide. The chain couples TRBV6-2 or TRBV6-3 to TRBJ1-3, with D hard to call. Looked up from germline, CDR1 is MNHEY and CDR2 is SVGEGT. Trimming took off 10 bases at V and 0 bases at J, with 16 bases between the two ends. This CDR3 has 15 amino acids. As DNA, the CDR3 is TGTGCCACCAAAGCCCTACCTAGCTCTGGAAACACCATATATTTT. It is translated as CATKALPSSGNTIYF.

A word on this clonotype: This likely came from a read error, as a far larger clone is one base away. The chain recombines TRBV13 with TRBJ2-2, with D unclear. CDR3 length: 14 amino acids. Trimming took off 6 bases at V and 3 bases at J, with 11 bases between the two ends. Germline V gene sequence: CDR1 PRHDT, CDR2 FYEKMQ (reference sequence). Written as DNA, the CDR3 is TGTGCCAGCAGTGATACGAGCTACACCGGGGAGCTGTTTTTT. This translates into CASSDTSYTGELFF.

This clonotype occurred many times. This chain links TRBV18 with TRBJ1-2; D is possibly TRBD1 (6 bases). CDR1 KGHSH and CDR2 LQKENI come from the germline V gene. The CDR3 extends over 15 amino acids. V shed 5 bases and J shed 0 bases, with 13 bases lying between them. The CDR3 DNA reads as TGTGCCAGCTCAACAGGACAGAATGCTAACTATGGCTACACCTTC. As protein: CASSTGQNANYGYTF.

The V call is TRBV7-8, the J call TRBJ2-3; TRBD2 matches at 8 bases. CDR1 and CDR2 (germline): SGHVS, FQNEAQ. V lost 2 bases, J lost 0 bases, and 13 bases stayed unmatched. The CDR3 extends over 19 amino acids. CDR3: CASSLNELAASVSTDTQYF. The DNA of the CDR3 is TGTGCCAGCAGCTTAAATGAACTAGCGGCTTCTGTTAGCACAGATACGCAGTATTTT.

The table lists this clonotype with many counts. This rearrangement joins TRBV29-1 to TRBJ1-3; D is uncertain. Germline V gene sequence: CDR1 SQVTM, CDR2 ANQGSEA. The CDR3 covers 14 residues. V was shortened by 4 bases and J by 4 bases, with 14 bases between the two germline ends. The CDR3, as DNA: TGCAGCGTTGCTACGGCTCAGTACGGAAACACCATATATTTT. Protein: CSVATAQYGNTIYF.

This clonotype was picked up many times. The chain carries TRBV14 and TRBJ1-1, with a possible D match to TRBD1 (6 bases). Germline V gives CDR1 SGHDN, CDR2 FVKESK. This CDR3 spans 15 amino acids. V lost 0 bases and J lost 0, with 8 bases in between. DNA of the CDR3: TGTGCCAGCAGCCAAGAGGACAGTATGAACACTGAAGCTTTCTTT. It is translated as CASSQEDSMNTEAFF.

As concerns this clonotype: A much larger clone differs from this one at a single base, so this may be a read error. Because it lacks the conserved phenylalanine or tryptophan at the end, this CDR3 is likely a read error. The J gene is TRBJ1-2, the V gene TRBV7-8; D is uncertain. The CDR3 totals 15 residues. Trimming stripped 2 bases from V and 6 bases from J, with 16 bases between. Germline V CDR1 and CDR2: SGHVS, FQNEAQ. The CDR3 DNA is TGTGCCAGCAGCTTAAGGATCGGCGGAGGGAATGGCTACACCTTG. It translates to CASSLRIGGGNGYTL.

The rearrangement links TRBV7-9 to TRBJ2-3; no definite D call. CDR1 and CDR2 from the germline V gene are SEHNR and FQNEAQ (reference sequence). V was cut by 4 bases and J by 5 bases, with 10 bases left in between. This CDR3 comprises 13 residues. In DNA form, the CDR3 reads TGTGCCAGCAGCTCACACTGGGGAGATACGCAGTATTTT. This sequence encodes CASSSHWGDTQYF.

Many counts were recorded for this clonotype. The chain carries TRBV20-1 and TRBJ2-2; 10 nucleotides align to TRBD2. Per germline, CDR1 DFQATT and CDR2 SNEGSKA (reference sequence). V trimming: 3 bases; J trimming: 5 bases; junction bases outside the gene matches: 12. The CDR3 consists of 17 residues. In DNA, the CDR3 is TGCAGTGCTAGGATCTACGAGCGGGGGGGAGGAACCGGGGAGCTGTTTTTT. It encodes CSARIYERGGGTGELFF.

This clonotype was observed at least ten times. The rearrangement links TRBV29-1 to TRBJ1-4, with D tentatively TRBD1 (6 bases). The CDR3 sequence is 14 residues long. The germline V gene has CDR1 SQVTM and CDR2 ANQGSEA. V gave up 3 bases and J gave up 8 bases, with 16 bases separating them. The CDR3 DNA follows: TGCAGCGTTGATCATGGAGGGGGTGAAGAAAAACTGTTTTTT. Its translation is CSVDHGGGEEKLFF.

This clonotype was counted ten times or more. The chain uses TRBV7-9 and TRBJ2-1; D is ambiguous. V gave up 1 base and J gave up 9 bases, with 13 bases separating them. The CDR3 consists of 14 residues. In germline, CDR1 is SEHNR, CDR2 FQNEAQ (reference sequence). The CDR3 DNA reads TGTGCCAGCAGCTTAGAGTCAGACTTGTCTGAGCAGTTCTTC. Protein product: CASSLESDLSEQFF.

This clonotype has at least ten counts. The V and J genes are TRBV28 and TRBJ2-5; TRBD1 matches at 10 bases. The CDR3 runs to 15 residues. Trimming at V came to 5 bases and at J to 4 bases, leaving 7 bases not matched to a gene. From germline, CDR1 is MDHEN and CDR2 SYDVKM. In DNA, the CDR3 is TGTGCCAGCAGTCCCGGACAGGGGGGCCGAGAGACCCAGTACTTC. Protein sequence: CASSPGQGGRETQYF. Full variable domain (outside the CDR3, taken from reference TRBV28 and TRBJ2-5): DVKVTQSSRYLVKRTGEKVFLECVQDMDHENMFWYRQDPGLGLRLIYFSYDVKMKEKGDIPEGYSVSREKKERFSLILESASTNQTSMYLCASSPGQGGRETQYFGPGTRLLVL.